These T cell receptor beta chains were read from a single sample in a study of T cells in Graves' hyperthyroidism and ophthalmopathy. TCRdb fed the multiplex PCR reads into MiXCR, producing one record per CDR3 protein. This table holds roughly 840,000 distinct CDR3 sequences, about two fifths found once. Source material: blood. These receptors came from a man aged 18 to 29 with Graves' hyperthyroidism. Each CDR3 is given with its conserved first and last residue. Each record gives: D gene, clone size, J gene, V gene, CDR3 protein, CDR3 DNA. A D gene is named only where the DNA matches it firmly. Not all rows give a size; the values are once, few, many and, for expanded clones, a class.

NA,NA,TRBJ2-7,TRBV5-1,CASNTGKSYDQYF,TGCGCCAGCAATACAGGGAAATCCTACGATCAGTACTTC
TRBD1,many,TRBJ1-1,TRBV25-1,CASSERDRGPEAFF,TGTGCCAGCAGTGAAAGGGACAGGGGGCCTGAAGCTTTCTTT
NA,NA,TRBJ1-4,TRBV4-1,CASSQGAGAVEKLFF,TGCGCCAGCAGCCAAGGGGCGGGGGCCGTAGAAAAACTGTTTTTT
NA,NA,TRBJ1-1,TRBV6-1,CASSYSLSEAFF,TGTGCCAGCAGTTACTCTCTCAGCGAAGCTTTCTTT
TRBD1,NA,TRBJ1-5,TRBV4-1,CASSPGTGAWSNQPQHF,TGCGCCAGCAGCCCCGGGACAGGGGCTTGGAGCAATCAGCCCCAGCATTTT
NA,many,TRBJ1-6,TRBV25-1,CASNNGVRSPLHF,TGTGCCAGCAACAACGGGGTACGGTCACCCCTCCACTTT
NA,NA,TRBJ2-6,TRBV12-3/TRBV12-4,CASSFKNTEGAGANVLTF,TGTGCCAGCAGTTTTAAGAACACTGAAGGTGCTGGGGCCAACGTCCTGACTTTC
TRBD1,many,TRBJ1-2,TRBV2,CANPGGAWDYGYTF,TGTGCCAACCCAGGGGGCGCTTGGGACTATGGCTACACCTTC
NA,NA,TRBJ1-5,TRBV28,CASSRLPSNQPQHF,TGTGCCAGCAGTCGACTACCTAGCAATCAGCCCCAGCATTTT
NA,NA,TRBJ2-7,TRBV11-2,CASSLELPYEQYF,TGTGCCAGCAGCTTGGAACTTCCATACGAGCAGTACTTC
TRBD1,once,TRBJ1-5,TRBV10-3,CAISESRTGGSNQPQHF,TGTGCCATCAGTGAGTCGAGGACAGGGGGTAGCAATCAGCCCCAGCATTTT
NA,many,TRBJ1-1,TRBV7-2,CASSFGQVNTEAFF,TGTGCCAGCAGCTTCGGGCAGGTGAACACTGAAGCTTTCTTT
NA,many,TRBJ2-5,TRBV29-1,CSVGMGGGETQYF,TGCAGCGTTGGCATGGGTGGTGGGGAGACCCAGTACTTC
NA,many,TRBJ2-2,TRBV5-1,CASSMNTGELFF,TGCGCCAGCAGCATGAACACCGGGGAGCTGTTTTTT
NA,NA,TRBJ1-2,TRBV12-3/TRBV12-4,CASSLGNTF,TGTGCCAGCAGCTTGGGAAACACCTTC
TRBD1,NA,TRBJ1-1,TRBV2,CASRTGGSEAFF,TGTGCCAGCAGGACAGGGGGCAGCGAAGCTTTCTTT
NA,many,TRBJ1-2,TRBV20-1,CSARDRVRGYTF,TGCAGTGCTAGAGACAGGGTGAGAGGCTACACCTTC
NA,NA,TRBJ2-7,TRBV2,CASRAGHLASYEQYF,TGTGCCAGCAGGGCGGGACACTTGGCATCCTACGAGCAGTACTTC
TRBD2,once,TRBJ2-5,TRBV2,CASSVGLAGLEDQETQYF,TGTGCCAGCAGTGTCGGACTAGCGGGACTCGAGGACCAAGAGACCCAGTACTTC
NA,NA,TRBJ1-1,TRBV6-5,CASSETAMNTEAFF,TGTGCCAGCAGTGAAACAGCAATGAACACTGAAGCTTTCTTT
NA,many,TRBJ1-1,TRBV11-2,CASSFQGRSEAFF,TGTGCCAGCAGCTTTCAGGGGAGATCTGAAGCTTTCTTT
TRBD1,NA,TRBJ2-7,TRBV6-5,CASRMDSGQGYEQYF,TGTGCCAGCAGGATGGACTCTGGACAGGGCTACGAGCAGTACTTC
NA,NA,TRBJ1-1,TRBV5-3,CASSPPSVNTEAFF,TGTGCCAGCTCACCACCCAGTGTGAACACTGAAGCTTTCTTT
NA,many,TRBJ1-6,TRBV7-3,CASSPSGSSPLHF,TGTGCCAGCAGCCCTTCCGGGAGTTCACCCCTCCACTTT
NA,NA,TRBJ1-6,TRBV11-2,CASSLEDGNPNSPPHF,TGTGCCAGCAGCTTGGAAGATGGTAACCCGAATTCACCCCCCCACTTT
NA,many,TRBJ1-3,TRBV15,CATSDEDSGNTIYF,TGTGCCACCAGCGACGAGGACTCTGGAAACACCATATATTTT
TRBD1,few,TRBJ1-1,TRBV10-2,CASTLQGGPEAFF,TGTGCCAGCACCCTTCAAGGGGGCCCTGAAGCTTTCTTT
TRBD1,NA,TRBJ2-7,TRBV7-9,CASSLGQGTAGIYEQYF,TGTGCCAGCAGCTTGGGACAGGGTACTGCCGGGATCTACGAGCAGTACTTC
NA,many,TRBJ2-6,TRBV12-3/TRBV12-4,CASSPPLRLSGANVLTF,TGTGCCAGCAGTCCTCCCCTTAGACTCTCTGGGGCCAACGTCCTGACTTTC
TRBD2,few,TRBJ2-2,TRBV19,CASSIPSGRSGELFF,TGTGCCAGTAGTATCCCTAGCGGGAGAAGCGGGGAGCTGTTTTTT
NA,many,TRBJ1-2,TRBV10-3,CAIAPSGGEYGYTF,TGTGCCATTGCCCCCTCGGGTGGGGAATATGGCTACACCTTC
NA,many,TRBJ2-6,TRBV5-4,CASSRTTGANVLTF,TGTGCCAGCAGCAGGACTACTGGGGCCAACGTCCTGACTTTC
NA,few,TRBJ1-5,TRBV18,CASSPREVQPQHF,TGTGCCAGCTCACCACGGGAGGTTCAGCCCCAGCATTTT
NA,NA,TRBJ2-5,TRBV10-1,CAKPETQYF,TGCGCCAAGCCGGAGACCCAGTACTTC
TRBD1,NA,TRBJ2-5,TRBV2,CASSEDVDREETQYF,TGTGCCAGCAGTGAAGATGTCGACAGGGAAGAGACCCAGTACTTC
TRBD1,NA,TRBJ1-4,TRBV7-2,CASSPGGGRSATNEKLFF,TGTGCCAGCAGCCCAGGGGGTGGGAGGTCCGCAACTAATGAAAAACTGTTTTTT
TRBD1,NA,TRBJ2-7,TRBV6-1,CASSVAGGSHEQYF,TGTGCCAGCAGTGTCGCAGGGGGCTCCCACGAGCAGTACTTC
NA,NA,TRBJ1-6,TRBV10-3,CAISEEQGGNSPLHF,TGTGCCATCAGTGAGGAACAGGGTGGGAATTCACCCCTCCACTTT
NA,few,TRBJ1-4,TRBV6-5,CASSYSEREKLFF,TGTGCCAGCAGTTACTCGGAGCGGGAAAAACTGTTTTTT
NA,NA,TRBJ1-5,TRBV11-2,CASSSDRVRRPQHF,TGTGCCAGCAGCTCAGACCGGGTAAGGAGGCCCCAGCATTTT
TRBD2,NA,TRBJ2-5,TRBV5-6,CASALTSGRIQYF,TGTGCCAGCGCCCTTACTAGCGGGAGGATCCAGTACTTC
NA,NA,TRBJ2-5,TRBV13,CASSLGLGAQETQYF,TGTGCCAGCAGCTTAGGCCTCGGGGCACAAGAGACCCAGTACTTC
NA,few,TRBJ2-7,TRBV7-2,CASSKINRDEQYF,TGTGCCAGCAGCAAAATAAACAGGGACGAGCAGTACTTC
TRBD2,few,TRBJ2-5,TRBV2,CASVDPTQRTSGDLQETQYF,TGTGCCAGCGTGGACCCGACACAGAGGACTAGCGGGGACCTCCAAGAGACCCAGTACTTC
TRBD1,many,TRBJ1-4,TRBV20-1,CSQQGAGEKLFF,TGCAGTCAACAGGGGGCTGGGGAAAAACTGTTTTTT
NA,many,TRBJ1-1,TRBV9,CASSVARPGEPEAFF,TGTGCCAGCAGCGTAGCTCGGCCAGGGGAGCCTGAAGCTTTCTTT